A single count supports the clone carrying this T cell receptor (beta chain). Its specificity is not known. This record belongs to a study of shared clonotypes between healthy human individuals. Study-level results: Among several donors, roughly 5.5% of naive CD4 clonotypes were found in common.

The table came from immunoSEQ multiplex PCR; TCRdb's copy has only in-frame clones and leaves some out. Of 550,000 to 850,000 clones in the sample, approximately 79% are singletons; the top ten hold approximately 1.7%. The TCR sequence derives from a woman aged 25 to 39 in good health. Material: memory CD4+ T cells sorted from blood. Regarding subset: CD45RA-negative fraction.

The CDR3 DNA sequence: TGCGCCAGCAGCGATCTGGGTAAGGGCACTGAAGCTTTCTTT. Translated, it gives CASSDLGKGTEAFF. The chain recombines TRBV10-2 with TRBJ1-1, with no clear D. This CDR3 is 14 amino acids long. From germline, CDR1 is WSHSY and CDR2 SAAADI. V was clipped by 6 bases and J by 4 bases, with 15 bases between them.